The clone carrying this TCR beta chain was counted only a few times. Its matching antigen is unknown. The data are from a study of fetal regulatory T cell absence and autoimmunity. Whole-study findings and limits: Compared with cord blood, pancreas showed oligoclonal TCR enrichment, some clones over 95-fold.

Sequencing was at survey level. Assay used: immunoSEQ multiplex PCR; TCRdb lists only in-frame clones, some missing. The sample records around 100,000 clones, 55% to 75% being singletons. The germline CDR1 and CDR2 sequences are GTSNPN and SVGIG (reference sequence). The V segment lost 3 bases and the J segment 1 base; nucleotides outside the gene matches: 3. The CDR3 is 14 residues long. The sequence came from a male donor with IPEX syndrome. Sequenced sample: pancreas tissue. The rearrangement joins TRBV30 to TRBJ1-1; 9 bases align to TRBD1. The CDR3 loop is CAWRRDRENTEAFF. CDR3 coding DNA: TGTGCCTGGAGGAGGGACAGGGAGAACACTGAAGCTTTCTTT.